A single sample is the source of the 5 T cell receptor beta chains below, sequenced in a study of T cell responses to AZD1222 COVID-19 vaccine. Generated by immunoSEQ multiplex PCR, the TCRdb table keeps only in-frame clones and is missing some. The table has roughly 150,000 clones, roughly nine tenths seen once. The sequencing here drew on peripheral blood, taken on day 0 of AZD1222 vaccination. These receptors came from an adult in good health.

The rearrangement joins TRBV28 to TRBJ1-5; no firm D call. V was clipped by 7 bases and J by 0 bases, with 10 bases between them. Germline assignment: CDR1 MDHEN and CDR2 SYDVKM. CDR3 length equals 14 residues. The CDR3 is CASTLGDSNQPQHF. CDR3 bases: TGTGCCAGCACCTTGGGAGATAGCAATCAGCCCCAGCATTTT. Full variable domain (remainder filled in from reference TRBV28 and TRBJ1-5): DVKVTQSSRYLVKRTGEKVFLECVQDMDHENMFWYRQDPGLGLRLIYFSYDVKMKEKGDIPEGYSVSREKKERFSLILESASTNQTSMYLCASTLGDSNQPQHFGDGTRLSIL.

The genes are TRBV4-3 and TRBJ1-1; the D is unclear. CDR3 length: 14 amino acids. The V gene's germline CDR1 is LGHNA and CDR2 YSLEER. The V end lost 0 bases, the J end lost 0 bases, and 5 bases lay between the germline ends. CDR3 DNA sequence: TGCGCCAGCAGCCAAGAAACCCTGAACACTGAAGCTTTCTTT. Translating it yields CASSQETLNTEAFF.

The chain is built from TRBV5-6 and TRBJ1-2, with no clear D. Germline CDR1 reads SGHDT; CDR2 reads YYEEEE. Trimming removed 0 bases at V and 3 bases at J, with 9 bases between. CDR3 size: 14 residues. As DNA, the CDR3 is TGTGCCAGCAGCTTGGGGCAAATAGACTATGGCTACACCTTC. Encoded protein: CASSLGQIDYGYTF.

The rearrangement joins TRBV6-5 to TRBJ1-2; D is possibly TRBD1 (6 bases). This CDR3 spans 13 amino acids. Trimming stripped 8 bases from V and 4 bases from J, with 14 bases between. Germline values: CDR1 MNHEY, CDR2 SVGAGI. CDR3 in amino acids: CASVPGHLYGYTF. In DNA, the CDR3 is TGTGCCAGCGTTCCGGGACACCTCTATGGCTACACCTTC.

V gene TRBV15 combines with J gene TRBJ1-5, with unresolved D. The germline V gene encodes CDR1 LNHNV and CDR2 YYDKDF (reference sequence). Trimming shortened V by 0 bases and J by 4 bases, and 7 bases separated the two germline ends. The CDR3 spans 14 residues. The CDR3 sequence: CATSRDSGNQPQHF. CDR3 DNA: TGTGCCACCAGCAGAGACAGCGGGAATCAGCCCCAGCATTTT. The variable domain in full, with the rest retrieved from reference TRBV15 and TRBJ1-5, is DAMVIQNPRYQVTQFGKPVTLSCSQTLNHNVMYWYQQKSSQAPKLLFHYYDKDFNNEADTPDNFQSRRPNTSFCFLDIRSPGLGDTAMYLCATSRDSGNQPQHFGDGTRLSIL.